This record looks at one T cell receptor (beta chain) sequence and its context. The antigen is undetermined. CDR1 is MNHEY and CDR2 is SMNVEV in the germline V gene (reference sequence). CDR3 length: 17 residues. This sample stems from a study of T cells expressing NK-cell markers. Background on the study: Just one sequenced donor of eight was HCMV-seronegative, while seven were seropositive. General study points: These clonotypes, the leaders elsewhere, also led the CD3+CD56-NKG2C+ fraction in a handful of donors.

TCRdb reprocessed the 5' RACE reads and stores each CDR3 protein as one record, lacking DNA. The sample data list about 550,000 distinct CDR3 sequences. The sequence came from a man between 18 and 35 years old in good health. The V gene is TRBV27, the J gene TRBJ2-5; the TCRdb call, TRBD1, lacks DNA for checking. The material sequenced was blood T cells: a sorted CD56 or NKG2C T cell subset, CD4+ or CD8+ T cells, or bulk PBMC T cells (not recorded which). CDR3 sequence reads: CASSPPRGTGAQETQYF.